This T cell receptor beta chain was captured in a study of blood T cell repertoires in COVID-19. The wider study: Specimens from acute and convalescent COVID-19 originated in the United States, Italy and Spain.

The CDR3 length is 15 residues. The V and J ends lost 6 bases and 5 bases, in that order; junction bases with no gene match: 9. Germline V CDR1 and CDR2: KGHSH, LQKENI. The authors' processing: By means of reference gene primer amplification, nucleated cell counts were estimated. Measured with immunoSEQ multiplex PCR; TCRdb has only the in-frame clones, and not every one. V, J and clone size are those of that table, while D and trimming were read from the DNA. The table has 200,000 to 300,000 clones, around nine tenths seen once. The genes are TRBV18 and TRBJ1-5; 8 bases are shared with TRBD1. The source is an older woman with COVID-19, enrolled during active disease. Source material: peripheral blood. The CDR3 DNA reads as TGTGCCAGCTCCCCCTCCCCAGGGGGCGATCAGCCCCAGCATTTT. It yields the protein CASSPSPGGDQPQHF.